The source of this T cell receptor beta chain is a study of blood T cell repertoires in COVID-19. The assay was immunoSEQ multiplex PCR, and TCRdb's table has in-frame clones only and misses some. This sample carries about 210,000 clones, about 91% of them seen once, and the ten largest clones take around 1.2%. The clonotype comes from a young man with acute or convalescent COVID-19. The sequencing sample was made of peripheral blood.

CDR3 region: CAWSLTGYNSPLHF. The CDR3 DNA is TGTGCCTGGAGTCTAACAGGGTATAATTCACCCCTCCACTTT. The chain links TRBV30 to TRBJ1-6, with D perhaps matching TRBD1 (6 bases). Looked up from germline, CDR1 is GTSNPN and CDR2 is SVGIG (reference sequence). This CDR3 has 14 residues. The V end lost 2 bases, the J end lost 4 bases, and 9 bases lay between the germline ends.